This T cell receptor (beta chain) was obtained from a study of shared T cell receptors in the human thymus. TCRdb keeps only in-frame clones here, not all; method: immunoSEQ multiplex PCR. The sample includes about 660,000 clones, roughly 88% of them seen just once. J was trimmed by 8 bases and V by 9 bases; bases with no gene match: 4. Germline V CDR1 and CDR2: LNHDA, SQIVND (reference sequence). The CDR3 is 12 amino acids. These same data were also listed under a study on human thymus T cells. Per that paper: Congenital heart defects were the reason for the corrective surgery that the donors, healthy Finnish infants, were having. From resections taken during corrective heart surgery, the thymus tissue was obtained. There appeared to be biased usage of V and J genes in thymic and blood repertoires.

The TCR comes from a boy younger than two with a congenital heart defect. V gene TRBV19 combines with J gene TRBJ1-4, with 9 bases identical to TRBD1. What was sequenced was thymocytes. Written as DNA, the CDR3 is TGTGCCAGCCGGGACAGGGACGAAAAACTGTTTTTT. This gives the protein CASRDRDEKLFF.